This TCR beta chain emerged from a study of blood T cell repertoires in COVID-19. The overall study: Sources were T cells, B-cell-depleted T cells, or PBMCs; the material itself was cDNA or gDNA.

Clones were sequenced by immunoSEQ multiplex PCR, and TCRdb holds only the in-frame ones, with some missing. The sample comprises about 280,000 clones, around 86% of which are singletons, and about 8.6% rests with the top ten. Germline CDR1 is MNHEY and CDR2 is SVGAGI. Trimming stripped 4 bases from V and 1 base from J, with 11 bases between. The CDR3 is 15 residues long. This chain connects TRBV6-5 to TRBJ1-5; D unresolved. The TCR sequence derives from a man aged 35 to 55 with active or convalescent COVID-19. Sequenced material: peripheral blood. The DNA for the CDR3 is TGTGCCAGCAGTTCAGGCTATCGGAGCAATCAGCCCCAGCATTTT. Encoded protein: CASSSGYRSNQPQHF.